This T cell receptor beta chain stems from a study of blood T cell repertoires in COVID-19. The wider study: Whether acute or convalescent, the COVID-19 samples came from the United States, Italy and Spain. In each case, the material was cDNA or gDNA derived from T cells, B-cell-depleted T cells, or PBMCs.

Original analysis: Amplified reference gene primers provided the basis for estimating nucleated cell counts. Data came from immunoSEQ multiplex PCR; TCRdb stores just in-frame clones and leaves some out. V and J calls plus clone size are reproduced from that table; the DNA served to infer D and trimming. The top ten hold around 21% of the sample, which has approximately 210,000 clones, roughly 80% seen once. The CDR3 has 15 amino acids. The chain couples TRBV12-1 to TRBJ1-2; no DNA check was done on the table's D call, TRBD1. TRBV12-1 is deemed a pseudogene. Sequencing used peripheral blood. The clonotype comes from a human donor in a cohort sampled during active COVID-19. CDR3 sequence reads: CASSSWTGTNYGYTF. The CDR3 region has the DNA TGTGCCAGCAGCTCCTGGACAGGTACCAACTATGGCTACACCTTC.